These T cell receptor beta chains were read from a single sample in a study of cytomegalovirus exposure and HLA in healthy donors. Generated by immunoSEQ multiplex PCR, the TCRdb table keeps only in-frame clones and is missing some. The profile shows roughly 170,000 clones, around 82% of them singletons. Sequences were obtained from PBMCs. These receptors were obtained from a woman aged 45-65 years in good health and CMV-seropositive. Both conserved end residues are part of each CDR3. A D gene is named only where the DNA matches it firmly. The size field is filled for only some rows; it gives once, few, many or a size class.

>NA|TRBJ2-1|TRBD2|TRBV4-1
CASSQSPLARTDEQFF
TGCGCCAGCAGCCAATCCCCACTAGCGCGGACGGATGAGCAGTTCTTC
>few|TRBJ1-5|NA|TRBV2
CASSSPNQPQHF
TGTGCCAGCAGTTCTCCTAATCAGCCCCAGCATTTT
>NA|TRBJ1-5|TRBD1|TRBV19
CASNVWTGGQNQPQHF
TGTGCCAGTAATGTTTGGACAGGGGGCCAGAATCAGCCCCAGCATTTT
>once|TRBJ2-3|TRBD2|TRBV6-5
CASRRGLAGTDTQYF
TGTGCCAGCCGCCGGGGGCTAGCGGGGACAGATACGCAGTATTTT
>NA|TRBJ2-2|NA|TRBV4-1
CASSTRDINTGELFF
TGCGCCAGCAGCACTAGGGACATAAACACCGGGGAGCTGTTTTTT
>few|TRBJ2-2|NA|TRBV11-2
CASSASGYRDTGELFF
TGTGCCAGCAGCGCCTCAGGGTATCGTGACACCGGGGAGCTGTTTTTT
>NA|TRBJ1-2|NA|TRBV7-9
CASSLAGTNYGYTF
TGTGCCAGCAGCTTAGCCGGGACAAACTATGGCTACACCTTC
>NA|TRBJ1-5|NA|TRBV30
CAWSPTPRQPQHF
TGTGCCTGGAGTCCCACCCCGCGACAGCCCCAGCATTTT
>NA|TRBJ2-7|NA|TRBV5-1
CASSLDFSFSYEQYF
TGCGCCAGCAGCTTGGACTTTAGTTTCTCCTACGAGCAGTACTTC
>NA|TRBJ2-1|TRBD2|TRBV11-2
CASSGDRRGGLGSYNEQFF
TGTGCCAGCAGCGGGGATCGGCGGGGGGGCCTGGGCTCCTACAATGAGCAGTTCTTC
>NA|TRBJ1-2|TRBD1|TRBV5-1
CASSALPTGGVDGYTF
TGCGCCAGCAGCGCCTTACCTACAGGGGGCGTAGATGGCTACACCTTC
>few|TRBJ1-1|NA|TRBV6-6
CASSRTQGRDTEAFF
TGTGCCAGCAGTCGGACGCAGGGGCGGGACACTGAAGCTTTCTTT
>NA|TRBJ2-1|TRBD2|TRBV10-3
CAITKLAGGSNEQFF
TGTGCCATCACCAAACTAGCGGGGGGGTCGAATGAGCAGTTCTTC
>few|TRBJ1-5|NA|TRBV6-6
CASSYSGPDQPQHF
TGTGCCAGCAGTTACTCGGGGCCCGATCAGCCCCAGCATTTT
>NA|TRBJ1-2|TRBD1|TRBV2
CASSLGTGWGYTF
TGTGCCAGCAGCCTTGGGACAGGGTGGGGCTACACCTTC
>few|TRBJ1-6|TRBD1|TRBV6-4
CASSVTGTEGSPLHF
TGTGCCAGCAGTGTGACAGGGACAGAAGGTTCACCCCTCCACTTT
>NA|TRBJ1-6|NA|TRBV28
CASRTNSPLHF
TGTGCCAGCAGGACAAATTCACCCCTCCACTTT
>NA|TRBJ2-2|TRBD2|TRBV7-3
CASSQSGGSVTGELFF
TGTGCCAGCAGCCAGTCCGGGGGGTCGGTCACCGGGGAGCTGTTTTTT
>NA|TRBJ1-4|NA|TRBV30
CAWSARLANEKLFF
TGTGCCTGGAGTGCTCGGTTGGCTAATGAAAAACTGTTTTTT
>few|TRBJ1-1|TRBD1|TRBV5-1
CASSSRPTGGVYEAFF
TGCGCCAGCAGCTCCCGACCGACAGGGGGCGTATATGAAGCTTTCTTT